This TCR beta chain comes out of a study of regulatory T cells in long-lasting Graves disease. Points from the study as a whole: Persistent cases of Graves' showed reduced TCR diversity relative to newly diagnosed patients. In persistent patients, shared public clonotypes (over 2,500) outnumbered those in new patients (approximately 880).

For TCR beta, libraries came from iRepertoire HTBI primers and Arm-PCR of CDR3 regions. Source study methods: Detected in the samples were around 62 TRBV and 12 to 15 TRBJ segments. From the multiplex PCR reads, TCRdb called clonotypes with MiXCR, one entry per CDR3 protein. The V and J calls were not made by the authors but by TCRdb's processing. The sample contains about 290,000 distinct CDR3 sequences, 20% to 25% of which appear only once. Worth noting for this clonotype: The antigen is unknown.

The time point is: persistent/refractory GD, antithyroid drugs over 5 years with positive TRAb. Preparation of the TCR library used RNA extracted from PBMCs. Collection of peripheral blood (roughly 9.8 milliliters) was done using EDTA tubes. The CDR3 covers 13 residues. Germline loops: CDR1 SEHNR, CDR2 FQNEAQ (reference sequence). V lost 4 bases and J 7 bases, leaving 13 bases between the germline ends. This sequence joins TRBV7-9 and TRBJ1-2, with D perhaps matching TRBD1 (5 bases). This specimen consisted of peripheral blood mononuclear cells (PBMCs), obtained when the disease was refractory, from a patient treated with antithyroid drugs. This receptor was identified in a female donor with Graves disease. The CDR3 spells CASSSRGAGGYTF. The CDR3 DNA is TGTGCCAGCAGCTCCCGCGGGGCTGGTGGCTACACCTTC.